The sequence of this T cell receptor beta chain was determined in a study of T cell repertoires in cytomegalovirus infection. Study background: Shared public TCR beta signatures pointed to both CMV infection and a matching HLA type.

Germline-derived CDR1 and CDR2 are MDHEN and SYDVKM. This CDR3 comprises 14 residues. Trimming shortened V by 3 bases and J by 5 bases, and 11 bases separated the two germline ends. In this sample, this clonotype turned up many times. Its antigen is not known. TCRdb reprocessed the reads via MiXCR and lists one record per CDR3 protein. The table includes about 150,000 distinct CDR3 sequences, roughly 32% detected once. The V gene is TRBV28, the J gene TRBJ1-5; D uncertain. The receptor was derived from a human donor in good health (CMV status not recorded). Some clones in this sample may be carry-over from other donors' samples. Sequencing was performed on CD8+ T cells from cultured PBMCs, taken from culture after CMV antigen stimulation. The CDR3 spells CASSFLRGDQPQHF. In nucleotides, the CDR3 is TGTGCCAGCAGTTTCCTCAGAGGAGATCAGCCCCAGCATTTT.